Shown below are 3 T cell receptor beta chains from a single sample sequenced in a study of metastatic and nonmetastatic thyroid tumors. Through MiXCR, TCRdb re-clonotyped the PCR reads. The sample includes about 41,000 clones, 24% of them seen just once. All patients were untreated before thyroid surgery. Sample: tumor tissue. Receptors were obtained from a female donor with papillary thyroid cancer or a benign thyroid nodule (not recorded which). Some clones in this sample may be carry-over from other donors' samples.

This clone has at least ten counts. Other DNA sequences in the sample encode the same CDR3. The chain is built from TRBV11-2 and TRBJ1-1, with D tentatively TRBD1 (6 bases). CDR1 SGHAT and CDR2 FQNNGV come from the germline V gene. V lost 5 bases, J lost 6 bases, and 19 bases lay in between. The CDR3 extends over 15 amino acids. The CDR3 DNA reads as TGTGCCAGCAGCAAAGGTCGGGGGGGCTTGGCTGAAGCTTTCTTT. Translated, it gives CASSKGRGGLAEAFF.

This clone was counted many times. This chain connects TRBV6-1 to TRBJ1-6; TRBD1 is a possible D gene (6 bases). The V gene's germline CDR1 is MNHNS and CDR2 SASEGT. This CDR3 region has 16 residues. V lost 7 bases and J 7 bases, leaving 20 bases between the germline ends. The CDR3 protein is CASNPGVGRWNSPLHF. In DNA, the CDR3 is TGTGCCAGCAACCCAGGGGTGGGCAGATGGAATTCACCCCTCCACTTT.

On this clone itself: Compared with germline, one end of the junction differs, possibly owing to a read error. At the DNA level, this CDR3 is encoded by other sequences in the same sample as well. The J gene is TRBJ2-6, the V gene TRBV12-3 or TRBV12-4; weak D call: TRBD2 (6 bases). This CDR3 contains 16 residues. The CDR3 sequence: CASSLGGIAGANVLTF. DNA of the CDR3: TGTGCCAGCAGTTTAGGCGGGATAGCTGGGGCCAACGTCCTTACCTTC.